These 32 T cell receptor beta chains were sequenced from one sample in a study of T cell repertoires in cytomegalovirus infection. A single record per CDR3 protein comes from TCRdb applying MiXCR to the reads. The sample yields approximately 990,000 distinct CDR3 sequences, approximately 30% seen once. Their recognized antigens are unknown. The specimen was cultured CD8+ T cells from PBMCs, collected from culture after CMV antigen stimulation. The receptors here all came from a human donor in good health (CMV status not recorded). Some clones in this sample may be carry-over from other donors' samples.

This rearrangement joins TRBV15 to TRBJ1-6; no definite D call. The CDR3 loop spans 13 amino acids. Per germline, CDR1 LNHNV and CDR2 YYDKDF (reference sequence). V was shortened by 6 bases and J by 7 bases, with 10 bases between the two germline ends. CDR3 amino acids: CATSLSGNSPLHF. The CDR3 DNA follows: TGTGCCACCAGTCTGAGCGGGAATTCACCCCTCCACTTT.

The rearrangement uses TRBV6-5 and TRBJ2-1; no reliable D call. V shed 6 bases and J shed 7 bases, with 10 bases lying between them. Germline V gene data show CDR1 as MNHEY and CDR2 as SVGAGI. The CDR3 totals 12 residues. The chain's CDR3 is CASRRIGNEQFF. Here the CDR3 DNA reads TGTGCCAGCAGGCGGATAGGAAATGAGCAGTTCTTC.

V and J are TRBV7-9 and TRBJ2-5, with 8 nucleotides matching TRBD1. Germline trimming cut 4 bases from V and 0 bases from J; bases unmatched to any gene: 7. This CDR3 contains 16 residues. Germline V gene data show CDR1 as SEHNR and CDR2 as FQNEAQ (reference sequence). CDR3 amino acids: CASSSSDRDHQETQYF. The CDR3 coding sequence is TGTGCCAGCAGCTCCTCGGACAGGGACCACCAAGAGACCCAGTACTTC.

CDR3 in amino acids: CASTWGGGNTIYF. The CDR3 coding sequence is TGCGCCAGCACTTGGGGTGGTGGAAACACCATATATTTT. The chain employs TRBV5-1 and TRBJ1-3; D is unclear. Germline-derived CDR1 and CDR2 are SGHRS and YFSETQ. Trimming removed 6 bases at V and 3 bases at J, with 10 bases between. This CDR3 has 13 residues.

The sample holds a few counts of this clonotype. The chain is built from TRBV4-1 and TRBJ2-5; 7 bases are a match to TRBD2. The CDR3 totals 16 residues. V shed 0 bases, J shed 5 bases, and the junction held 9 bases outside the gene matches. CDR1 is MGHRA, CDR2 YSYEKL, per germline. The CDR3 here is CASSQDYGLVTETQYF. The CDR3 DNA follows: TGCGCCAGCAGCCAAGATTACGGACTAGTTACGGAGACCCAGTACTTC.

This clonotype was seen ten or more times. The chain links TRBV7-2 to TRBJ1-4, with D unclear. The CDR3 is 14 residues long. Germline V gene lookup returns CDR1 SGHTA and CDR2 FQGNSA. Trimming stripped 4 bases from V and 6 bases from J, with 12 bases between. The CDR3 nucleotides read TGTGCCAGCAGCTGGACCTCGGGTGATGAAAAACTGTTTTTT. This encodes CASSWTSGDEKLFF.

In this sample, this clonotype turned up many times. The rearrangement links TRBV7-3 to TRBJ2-2; unclear D gene. Looked up from germline, CDR1 is SGHTA and CDR2 is FQGTGA. The CDR3 length is 13 residues. V shed 0 bases and J shed 6 bases, with 5 bases lying between them. CDR3 residues: CASSLTMSGELFF. CDR3 sequence (DNA): TGTGCCAGCAGCTTAACGATGTCCGGGGAGCTGTTTTTT.

The CDR3, as DNA: TGCGCCAGCAGCCAACCTCCCGAAACAGGGTACACCGGGGAGCTGTTTTTT. It translates to CASSQPPETGYTGELFF. This chain links TRBV4-3 with TRBJ2-2, with D possibly being TRBD1 (6 bases). Germline values: CDR1 LGHNA, CDR2 YSLEER. The CDR3 length is 17 residues. V was cut by 2 bases and J by 3 bases, with 16 bases left in between.

This clonotype was detected a few times. CDR3 nucleotide sequence: TGTGCCACCAAGAGGGCGGGCGAATACAATGAGCAGTTCTTC. It is translated as CATKRAGEYNEQFF. This rearrangement joins TRBV10-3 to TRBJ2-1; TRBD2 might be the D (5 bases). The CDR3 consists of 14 residues. V shed 10 bases and J shed 4 bases, with 17 bases lying between them. The V gene's germline CDR1 is ENHRY and CDR2 SYGVKD.

In its sample, this clonotype was seen a few times. The chain joins TRBV10-3 to TRBJ1-1; D is possibly TRBD1 (6 bases). The germline V gene encodes CDR1 ENHRY and CDR2 SYGVKD. The CDR3 is made up of 13 amino acids. V lost 10 bases and J 2 bases, leaving 14 bases between the germline ends. The CDR3 DNA reads as TGTGCCACCTGGGACAAAACTAACACTGAAGCTTTCTTT. As protein: CATWDKTNTEAFF.

The chain links TRBV14 to TRBJ2-2, with TRBD1 matching over 9 bases. CDR3 length: 17 residues. J lost 4 bases, V lost 0 bases, and 6 bases had no gene match. CDR1 is SGHDN, CDR2 FVKESK, per germline. CDR3 DNA: TGTGCCAGCAGCCAAGACCTACAGGGGGCGAGCACCGGGGAGCTGTTTTTT. As protein: CASSQDLQGASTGELFF.

The sample holds many counts of this clonotype. The chain links TRBV7-9 to TRBJ1-4, with D perhaps TRBD1 (5 bases). V was trimmed by 11 bases and J by 8 bases, leaving 18 bases between them. Germline V gene sequence: CDR1 SEHNR, CDR2 FQNEAQ (reference sequence). The CDR3 sequence is 13 residues long. The CDR3 is CALRGEPREKLFF. CDR3 nucleotides: TGTGCCCTTAGGGGCGAGCCTCGGGAAAAACTGTTTTTT.

The chain is built from TRBV6-5 and TRBJ2-6; D perhaps matches TRBD1 (5 bases). With 3 bases removed from V and 0 bases from J, the gap between germline ends came to 15 bases. The length of the CDR3 is 18 residues. CDR1 and CDR2 from the germline V gene are MNHEY and SVGAGI. CDR3 in amino acids: CASSYWGSTSSGANVLTF. For the CDR3, the DNA is TGTGCCAGCAGTTATTGGGGCAGTACGAGCTCTGGGGCCAACGTCCTGACTTTC.

This clonotype was recorded many times. This sequence joins TRBV7-8 and TRBJ1-3; D remains unclear. V was shortened by 0 bases and J by 0 bases, with 6 bases between the two germline ends. Germline V gene sequence: CDR1 SGHVS, CDR2 FQNEAQ. The CDR3 totals 15 residues. Written as DNA, the CDR3 is TGTGCCAGCAGCTTAGCGAACAGCTCTGGAAACACCATATATTTT. Its translation: CASSLANSSGNTIYF.

Concerning this clonotype: A much larger clone sits a single nucleotide away, making a read error possible. The V gene is TRBV7-9, the J gene TRBJ1-2; D uncertain. Per the germline V gene, CDR1 is SEHNR and CDR2 is FQNEAQ (reference sequence). The CDR3 consists of 15 residues. This chain's CDR3 is CVSSLKGEWDYGYTF. The CDR3 DNA is TGTGTCAGCAGCTTGAAGGGAGAATGGGACTATGGCTACACCTTC.

About this clonotype itself: No conserved phenylalanine or tryptophan is present at the end of the CDR3, so a read error is the likely explanation. The chain uses TRBV7-8 and TRBJ1-1; perhaps TRBD1 as D (5 bases). CDR1 is SGHVS, CDR2 FQNEAQ, per germline. This CDR3 is built from 13 residues. With 1 base removed from V and 8 bases from J, the gap between germline ends came to 11 bases. The CDR3 reads CASSLDGAGEAFI. CDR3 bases: TGTGCCAGCAGCTTAGATGGGGCAGGGGAAGCTTTCATT.

This clonotype appeared a few times. This chain uses TRBV27 with TRBJ2-5; D remains ambiguous. Between the trimmed V and J ends, which lost 1 base and 1 base, there was a span of 7 bases. Germline CDR1 and CDR2: MNHEY and SMNVEV (reference sequence). The length of the CDR3 is 14 residues. CDR3 sequence (DNA): TGTGCCAGCAGTTTATTCCCTTCCCAAGAGACCCAGTACTTC. Its protein is CASSLFPSQETQYF.

This clonotype was observed once. CDR3 protein: CASSNRGLIYNEQFF. The CDR3 DNA reads as TGTGCCAGCAGTAACAGGGGGCTTATTTACAATGAGCAGTTCTTC. The chain joins TRBV6-2 or TRBV6-3 to TRBJ2-1; TRBD1 aligns across 9 bases. Trimming at V came to 5 bases and at J to 4 bases, leaving 6 bases not matched to a gene. The CDR3 has 15 amino acids. The germline CDR1 and CDR2 sequences are MNHEY and SVGEGT.

This chain connects TRBV2 to TRBJ2-7, with TRBD2 matching over 11 bases. Germline V CDR1 and CDR2: SNHLY, FYNNEI. The CDR3 length is 14 residues. The V gene end was trimmed by 6 bases and the J gene end by 5 bases; junction bases not matched to a gene: 6. CDR3 DNA sequence: TGTGCCAGCAGCGTGACTAGCGGGGCCGACGAGCAGTACGTC. Its protein is CASSVTSGADEQYV.

This clonotype has ten or more counts. This chain uses TRBV7-2 with TRBJ2-5, with D possibly called TRBD1 or TRBD2 (6 bases each). The germline V gene has CDR1 SGHTA and CDR2 FQGNSA. V lost 6 bases and J lost 4, with 18 bases in between. The CDR3 consists of 15 residues. CDR3 nucleotides: TGTGCCAGCAGTTCCGGAGGGGGGCCTGCAGAGACCCAGTACTTC. Translated, it gives CASSSGGGPAETQYF.

The chain carries TRBV5-1 and TRBJ1-2, with D perhaps TRBD1 (5 bases). Germline assignment: CDR1 SGHRS and CDR2 YFSETQ. The CDR3 is 16 amino acids. Trimming took 0 bases from V and 4 from J, leaving 16 bases between them. In DNA form, the CDR3 reads TGCGCCAGCAGCTTGGGGGACGGAGCAGACTTCTATGGCTACACCTTC. It codes for CASSLGDGADFYGYTF.

V usage is TRBV7-6 and J usage is TRBJ2-7; 7 bases fit TRBD1. The CDR3 covers 15 residues. V gave up 2 bases and J gave up 3 bases; unmatched junction bases: 7. CDR1 SGHVS and CDR2 FNYEAQ come from the germline V gene. DNA of the CDR3: TGTGCCAGCAGCTTAACTACACAGGGGTACTACGAGCAGTACGTC. It translates to CASSLTTQGYYEQYV.

The chain is built from TRBV27 and TRBJ2-1; 7 positions match TRBD2. CDR3 length equals 15 residues. The germline V gene has CDR1 MNHEY and CDR2 SMNVEV (reference sequence). The ends lost 6 bases at V and 5 bases at J; junction bases unmatched: 10. CDR3 sequence: CASSRMGGGDNEQFF. In DNA form, the CDR3 reads TGTGCCAGCAGCCGGATGGGGGGGGGGGACAATGAGCAGTTCTTC.

The V and J genes are TRBV20-1 and TRBJ2-7, with a possible D match to TRBD1 (6 bases). Germline V gene sequence: CDR1 DFQATT, CDR2 SNEGSKA (reference sequence). The CDR3 runs 13 residues. V was pared by 7 bases and J by 1 base, with 14 bases between. In DNA form, the CDR3 reads TGCAGTGTTCCCCCGCAGGGGTCCTACGAGCAGTACTTC. Translating it yields CSVPPQGSYEQYF.

The chain links TRBV12-3 or TRBV12-4 to TRBJ1-6, with 9 bases identical to TRBD1. Unmatched junction bases numbered 9, after V lost 2 bases and J lost 10 bases. The CDR3 is 16 residues long. CDR3 sequence: CASSLWDRVSDSPLHF. CDR3 DNA sequence: TGTGCCAGCAGTTTATGGGACAGGGTTTCTGACTCACCCCTCCACTTT.

The chain is built from TRBV4-1 and TRBJ2-6; no firm D call. The ends were cut back, 1 base at V and 0 bases at J, with 7 bases in the middle. CDR3 length: 16 residues. From germline, CDR1 is MGHRA and CDR2 YSYEKL. CDR3 region: CASSQGPDSGANVLTF. Written as DNA, the CDR3 is TGCGCCAGCAGCCAAGGCCCAGACTCTGGGGCCAACGTCCTGACTTTC.

The rearrangement joins TRBV7-3 to TRBJ2-7; D may correspond to TRBD1 or TRBD2 (6 bases each). Germline CDR1 is SGHTA and CDR2 is FQGTGA. This CDR3 has 15 amino acids. V lost 6 bases and J 2 bases, leaving 17 bases between the germline ends. CDR3: CASSTPGGPTYEQYF. The CDR3 DNA reads as TGTGCCAGCAGTACCCCCGGGGGCCCAACCTACGAGCAGTACTTC.

This clonotype was seen only a few times. V usage is TRBV7-6 and J usage is TRBJ2-7; the D gene is possibly TRBD1 (7 bases). CDR3 length: 15 residues. The germline gives CDR1 SGHVS, CDR2 FNYEAQ. With 1 base removed from V and 2 bases from J, the gap between germline ends came to 12 bases. CDR3 amino acids: CASSLGGTAAYEQYF. DNA for the CDR3: TGTGCCAGCAGCTTAGGCGGGACAGCTGCCTACGAGCAGTACTTC.

The J gene is TRBJ2-2, the V gene TRBV4-1, with D perhaps given as TRBD1 or TRBD2 (7 bases each). V was cut by 4 bases and J by 4 bases, with 19 bases left in between. Germline CDR1 reads MGHRA; CDR2 reads YSYEKL. The CDR3 extends over 17 amino acids. The CDR3 nucleotides are TGCGCCAGCAGCCTCAGGGGGGGGGCAGGTCCCACCGGGGAGCTGTTTTTT. Amino acid sequence: CASSLRGGAGPTGELFF.

The chain employs TRBV29-1 and TRBJ2-1; D gene unclear. Germline CDR1 SQVTM, CDR2 ANQGSEA. The CDR3 has 14 amino acids. The V end lost 5 bases, the J end lost 1 base, and 12 bases lay between the germline ends. The CDR3 protein is CSVSETSSYNEQFF. CDR3 DNA sequence: TGCAGCGTTAGTGAGACATCATCCTACAATGAGCAGTTCTTC.

The rearrangement joins TRBV27 to TRBJ1-6; tentative D call: TRBD1 (6 bases). CDR1 is MNHEY and CDR2 is SMNVEV in the germline V gene (reference sequence). Between the trimmed V and J ends, which lost 2 bases and 7 bases, there was a span of 15 bases. The CDR3 is 16 residues long. CDR3 nucleotides: TGTGCCAGCAGTTTAAAAGGGGGAACTCTGAATTCACCCCTCCACTTT. Translation gives CASSLKGGTLNSPLHF.

This clonotype was observed a few times. The genes are TRBV6-2 or TRBV6-3 and TRBJ1-5; D is possibly TRBD1 (6 bases). Looked up from germline, CDR1 is MNHEY and CDR2 is SVGEGT. This CDR3 comprises 15 residues. Trimming removed 4 bases from V and 3 bases from J, with 13 bases in between. This CDR3 reads CASSSPRGTNQPQHF. CDR3 DNA sequence: TGTGCCAGCAGTTCCCCGAGGGGGACCAATCAGCCCCAGCATTTT.